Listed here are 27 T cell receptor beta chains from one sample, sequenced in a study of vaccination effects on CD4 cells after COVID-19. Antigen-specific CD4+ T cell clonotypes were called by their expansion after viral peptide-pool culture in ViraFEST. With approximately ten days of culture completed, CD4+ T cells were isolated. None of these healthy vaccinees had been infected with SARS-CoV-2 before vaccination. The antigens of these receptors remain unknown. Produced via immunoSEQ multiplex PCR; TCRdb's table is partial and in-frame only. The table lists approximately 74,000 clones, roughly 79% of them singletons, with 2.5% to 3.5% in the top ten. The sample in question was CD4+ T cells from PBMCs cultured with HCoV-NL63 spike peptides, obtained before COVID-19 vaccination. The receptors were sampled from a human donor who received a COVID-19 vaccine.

CDR3 in DNA: TGCGCCAGCAGCCCCACAGGCACCGGGGAGCTGTTTTTT. Residues: CASSPTGTGELFF. The chain employs TRBV5-1 and TRBJ2-2, with D maybe TRBD1 (5 bases). The CDR3 spans 13 residues. V was trimmed by 4 bases and J by 4 bases, leaving 8 bases between them. Germline CDR1 is SGHRS and CDR2 is YFSETQ.

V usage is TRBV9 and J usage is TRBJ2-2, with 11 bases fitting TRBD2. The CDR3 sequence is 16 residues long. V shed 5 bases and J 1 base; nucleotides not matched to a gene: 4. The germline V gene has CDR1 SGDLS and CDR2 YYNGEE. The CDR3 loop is CASSGTSGRNTGELFF. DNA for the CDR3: TGTGCCAGCAGTGGCACTAGCGGGAGGAACACCGGGGAGCTGTTTTTT.

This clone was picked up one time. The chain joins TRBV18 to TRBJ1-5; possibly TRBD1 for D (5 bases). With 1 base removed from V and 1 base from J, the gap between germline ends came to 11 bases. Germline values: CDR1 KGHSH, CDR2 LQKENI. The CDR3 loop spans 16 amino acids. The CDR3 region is CASSPLGGLSNQPQHF. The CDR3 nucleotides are TGTGCCAGCTCACCACTTGGGGGTTTGAGCAATCAGCCCCAGCATTTT.

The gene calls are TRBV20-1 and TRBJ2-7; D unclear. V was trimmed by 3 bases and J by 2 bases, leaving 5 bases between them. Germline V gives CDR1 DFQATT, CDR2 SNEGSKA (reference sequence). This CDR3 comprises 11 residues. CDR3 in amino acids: CSASDTYEQYV. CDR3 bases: TGCAGTGCTAGCGACACCTACGAGCAGTACGTC.

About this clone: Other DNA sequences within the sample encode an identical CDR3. CDR3 sequence reads: CASSLGGQSNQPQHF. CDR3 sequence (DNA): TGCGCCAGCAGCTTGGGTGGACAAAGCAATCAGCCCCAGCATTTT. The rearrangement joins TRBV5-1 to TRBJ1-5; D is perhaps TRBD1 (5 bases). Deletions cut 0 bases from V and 1 base from J, with 8 bases between. The CDR3 has 15 residues. In germline, CDR1 is SGHRS, CDR2 YFSETQ.

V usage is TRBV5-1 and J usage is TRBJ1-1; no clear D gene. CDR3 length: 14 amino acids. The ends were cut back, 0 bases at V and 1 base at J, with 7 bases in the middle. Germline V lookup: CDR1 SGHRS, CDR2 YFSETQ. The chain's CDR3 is CASSLGPWNTEAFF. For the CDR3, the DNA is TGCGCCAGCAGCTTGGGCCCCTGGAACACTGAAGCTTTCTTT.

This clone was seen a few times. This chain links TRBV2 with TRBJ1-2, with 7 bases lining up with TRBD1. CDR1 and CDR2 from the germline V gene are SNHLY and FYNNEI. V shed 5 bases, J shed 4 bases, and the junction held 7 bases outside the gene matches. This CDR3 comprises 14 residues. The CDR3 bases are TGTGCCAGCAGTCAAGACAGGGCTGGCTATGGCTACACCTTC. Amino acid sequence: CASSQDRAGYGYTF.

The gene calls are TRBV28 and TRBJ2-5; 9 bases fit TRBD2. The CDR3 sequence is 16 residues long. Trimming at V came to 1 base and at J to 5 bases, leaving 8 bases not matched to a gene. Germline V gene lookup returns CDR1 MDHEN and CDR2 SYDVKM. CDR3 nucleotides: TGTGCCAGCAGTTTATTTGAATCCAGCGGGGGGGAGACCCAGTACTTC. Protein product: CASSLFESSGGETQYF.

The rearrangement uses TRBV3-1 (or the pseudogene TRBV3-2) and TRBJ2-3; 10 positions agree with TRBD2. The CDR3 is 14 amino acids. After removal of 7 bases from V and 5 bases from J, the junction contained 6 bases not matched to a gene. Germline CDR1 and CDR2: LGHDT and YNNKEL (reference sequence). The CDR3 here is CASTIAGGLDTQYF. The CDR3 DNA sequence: TGTGCCAGCACCATAGCGGGGGGATTAGATACGCAGTATTTT.

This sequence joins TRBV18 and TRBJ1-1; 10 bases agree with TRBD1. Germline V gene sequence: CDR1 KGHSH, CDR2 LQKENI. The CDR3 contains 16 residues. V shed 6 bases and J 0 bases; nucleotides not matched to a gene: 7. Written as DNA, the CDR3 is TGTGCCAGCTCGGACGGACAGGGGGTAATGAACACTGAAGCTTTCTTT. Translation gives CASSDGQGVMNTEAFF.

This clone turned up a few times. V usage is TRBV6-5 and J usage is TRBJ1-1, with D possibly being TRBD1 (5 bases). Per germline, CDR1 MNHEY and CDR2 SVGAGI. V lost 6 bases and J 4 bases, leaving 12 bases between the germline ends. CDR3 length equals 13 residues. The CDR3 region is CASRLQGGTEAFF. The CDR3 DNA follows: TGTGCCAGCAGGTTGCAGGGAGGCACTGAAGCTTTCTTT.

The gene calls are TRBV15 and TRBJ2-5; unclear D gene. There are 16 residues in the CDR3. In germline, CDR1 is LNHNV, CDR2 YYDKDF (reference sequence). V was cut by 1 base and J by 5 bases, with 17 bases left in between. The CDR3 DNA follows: TGTGCCACCAGCAGAGGGGCCAGTAACGAGCGCGAGACCCAGTACTTC. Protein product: CATSRGASNERETQYF.

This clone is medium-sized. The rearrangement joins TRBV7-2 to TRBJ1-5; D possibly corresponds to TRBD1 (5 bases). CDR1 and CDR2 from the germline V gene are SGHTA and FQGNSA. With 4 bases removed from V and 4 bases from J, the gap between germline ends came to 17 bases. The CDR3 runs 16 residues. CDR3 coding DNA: TGTGCCAGCAGCTCGCAAACCGGACACCAGAATCAGCCCCAGCATTTT. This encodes CASSSQTGHQNQPQHF.

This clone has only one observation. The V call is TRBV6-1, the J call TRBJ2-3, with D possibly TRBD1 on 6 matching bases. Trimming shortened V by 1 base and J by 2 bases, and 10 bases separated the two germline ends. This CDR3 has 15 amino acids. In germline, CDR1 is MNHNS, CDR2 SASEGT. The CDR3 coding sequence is TGTGCCAGCAGTGAAGGGAAGGGGGACACAGATACGCAGTATTTT. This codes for CASSEGKGDTDTQYF.

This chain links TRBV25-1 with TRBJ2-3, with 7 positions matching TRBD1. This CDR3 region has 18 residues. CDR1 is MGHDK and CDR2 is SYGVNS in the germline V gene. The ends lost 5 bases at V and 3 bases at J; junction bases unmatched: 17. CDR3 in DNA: TGTGCCAGCAGTAACACGATACGGAGAGGGGGCTTGACAGATACGCAGTATTTT. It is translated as CASSNTIRRGGLTDTQYF.

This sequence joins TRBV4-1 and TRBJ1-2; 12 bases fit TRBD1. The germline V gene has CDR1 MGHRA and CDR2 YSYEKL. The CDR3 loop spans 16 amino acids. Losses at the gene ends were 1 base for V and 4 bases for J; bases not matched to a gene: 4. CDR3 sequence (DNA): TGCGCCAGCAGCCAAGGGGGACAGGGGGCTGGCTATGGCTACACCTTC. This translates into CASSQGGQGAGYGYTF.

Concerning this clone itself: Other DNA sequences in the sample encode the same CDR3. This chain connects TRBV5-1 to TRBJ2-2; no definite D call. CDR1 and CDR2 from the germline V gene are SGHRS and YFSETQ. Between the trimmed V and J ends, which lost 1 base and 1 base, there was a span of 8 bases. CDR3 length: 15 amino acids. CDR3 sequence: CASSLNSLNTGELFF. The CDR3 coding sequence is TGCGCCAGCAGCTTGAACAGCCTGAACACCGGGGAGCTGTTTTTT.

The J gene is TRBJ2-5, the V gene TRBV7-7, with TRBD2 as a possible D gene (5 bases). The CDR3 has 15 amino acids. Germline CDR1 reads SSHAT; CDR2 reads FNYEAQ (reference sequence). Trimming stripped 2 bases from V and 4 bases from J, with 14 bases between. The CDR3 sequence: CASSLNEGRRETQYF. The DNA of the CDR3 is TGTGCCAGCAGCTTAAACGAGGGTAGACGAGAGACCCAGTACTTC. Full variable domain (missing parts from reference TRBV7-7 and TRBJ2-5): GAGVSQSPRYKVTKRGQDVTLRCDPISSHATLYWYQQALGQGPEFLTYFNYEAQPDKSGLPSDRFSAERPEGSISTLTIQRTEQRDSAMYRCASSLNEGRRETQYFGPGTRLLVL.

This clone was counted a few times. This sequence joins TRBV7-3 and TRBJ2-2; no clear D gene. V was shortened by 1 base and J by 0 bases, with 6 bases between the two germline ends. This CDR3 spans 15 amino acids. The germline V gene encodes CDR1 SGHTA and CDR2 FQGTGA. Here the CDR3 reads CASSLMGTNTGELFF. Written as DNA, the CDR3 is TGTGCCAGCAGCTTAATGGGGACGAACACCGGGGAGCTGTTTTTT.

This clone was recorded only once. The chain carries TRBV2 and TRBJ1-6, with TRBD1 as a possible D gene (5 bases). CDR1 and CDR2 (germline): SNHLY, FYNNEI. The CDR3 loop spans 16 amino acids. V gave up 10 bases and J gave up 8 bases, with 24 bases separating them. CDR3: CATTFMGQVGYSPLHF. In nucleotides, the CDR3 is TGTGCCACCACGTTCATGGGGCAGGTCGGATATTCACCCCTCCACTTT.

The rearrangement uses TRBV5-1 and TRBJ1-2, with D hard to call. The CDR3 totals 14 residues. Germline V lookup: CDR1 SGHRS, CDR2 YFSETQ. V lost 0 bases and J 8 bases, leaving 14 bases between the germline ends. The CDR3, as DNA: TGCGCCAGCAGCTTGGCGGTAGGGCGGAGCGGCTACACCTTC. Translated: CASSLAVGRSGYTF. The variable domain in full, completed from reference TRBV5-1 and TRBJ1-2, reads KAGVTQTPRYLIKTRGQQVTLSCSPISGHRSVSWYQQTPGQGLQFLFEYFSETQRNKGNFPGRFSGRQFSNSRSEMNVSTLELGDSALYLCASSLAVGRSGYTFGSGTRLTVV.

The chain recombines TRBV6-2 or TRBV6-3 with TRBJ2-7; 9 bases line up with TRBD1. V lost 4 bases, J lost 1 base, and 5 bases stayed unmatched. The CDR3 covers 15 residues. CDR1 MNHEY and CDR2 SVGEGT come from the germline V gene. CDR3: CASSSEQGASYEQYV. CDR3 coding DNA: TGTGCCAGCAGTTCCGAACAGGGGGCATCCTACGAGCAGTACGTC.

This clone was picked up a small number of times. CDR3 bases: TGTGCCAGCAGCTTCAGTGTGAGCTCCTACGAGCAGTACGTC. This sequence encodes CASSFSVSSYEQYV. The chain uses TRBV7-2 and TRBJ2-7; D not resolved. CDR1 is SGHTA and CDR2 is FQGNSA in the germline V gene. The CDR3 has 14 amino acids. V lost 3 bases to trimming and J lost 0 bases, with 9 bases between them.

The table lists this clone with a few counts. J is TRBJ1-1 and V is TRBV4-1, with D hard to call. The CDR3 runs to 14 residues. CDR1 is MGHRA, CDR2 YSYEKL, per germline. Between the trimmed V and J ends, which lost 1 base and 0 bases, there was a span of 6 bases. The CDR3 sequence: CASSQVPLNTEAFF. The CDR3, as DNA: TGCGCCAGCAGCCAAGTCCCCCTGAACACTGAAGCTTTCTTT.

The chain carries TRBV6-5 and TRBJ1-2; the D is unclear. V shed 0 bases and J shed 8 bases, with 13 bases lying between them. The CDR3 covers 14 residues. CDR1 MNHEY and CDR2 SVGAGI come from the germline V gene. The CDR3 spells CASSYSTGSGGYTF. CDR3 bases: TGTGCCAGCAGTTACTCGACGGGTTCGGGAGGCTACACCTTC.

CDR3 sequence (DNA): TGTGCCAGCTCGGTCGACTCTACAGGGGGCCAGGGCGGGGAGCTGTTTTTT. It translates to CASSVDSTGGQGGELFF. The chain carries TRBV18 and TRBJ2-2, with TRBD1 matching over 9 bases. CDR1 is KGHSH and CDR2 is LQKENI in the germline V gene. The CDR3 spans 17 residues. Losses at the gene ends were 6 bases for V and 7 bases for J; bases not matched to a gene: 15.

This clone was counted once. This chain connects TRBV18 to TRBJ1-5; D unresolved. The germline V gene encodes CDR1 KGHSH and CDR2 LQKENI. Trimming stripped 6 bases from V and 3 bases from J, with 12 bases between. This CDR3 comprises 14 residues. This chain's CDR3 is CASSPDGPNQPQHF. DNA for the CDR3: TGTGCCAGCTCCCCAGACGGACCCAATCAGCCCCAGCATTTT.